This record concerns one T cell receptor beta chain sequence. What it binds is not known. The sample is drawn from a study of cytomegalovirus exposure and HLA in healthy donors. Assay: immunoSEQ multiplex PCR; the TCRdb copy retains only in-frame clones and omits some. The sample consists of some 68,000 clones, roughly 96% of them appearing once. Germline CDR1 is LNHDA and CDR2 is SQIVND (reference sequence). The V and J ends lost 5 bases and 0 bases respectively, with 20 bases between them. The CDR3 runs to 17 residues. Study outcomes and limitations: Most observed TCR sequences were rare, whereas some public TCRs were detected in many donors.

V is TRBV19 and J is TRBJ2-7, with a possible D match to TRBD1 (6 bases). The sequencing input was PBMCs. This TCR derives from a man between 18 and 29 years old in good health and CMV-seronegative. The CDR3 nucleotides are TGTGCCAGTAGTGCGCTTCCCGGACAGAGTAACTCCTACGAGCAGTACTTC. Amino acid sequence: CASSALPGQSNSYEQYF.